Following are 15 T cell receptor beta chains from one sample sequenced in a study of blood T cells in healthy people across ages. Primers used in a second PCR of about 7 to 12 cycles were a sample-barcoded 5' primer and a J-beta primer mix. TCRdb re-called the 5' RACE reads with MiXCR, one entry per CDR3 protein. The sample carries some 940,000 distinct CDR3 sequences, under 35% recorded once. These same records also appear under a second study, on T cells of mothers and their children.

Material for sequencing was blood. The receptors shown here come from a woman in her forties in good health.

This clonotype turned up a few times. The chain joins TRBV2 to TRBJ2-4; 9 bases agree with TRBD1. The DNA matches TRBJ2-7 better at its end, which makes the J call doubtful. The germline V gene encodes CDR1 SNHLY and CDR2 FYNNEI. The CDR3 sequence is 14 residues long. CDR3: CASSRDRVSNEQYF. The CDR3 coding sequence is TGTGCCAGCAGTAGGGACAGGGTTTCTAACGAGCAGTACTTC.

The CDR3 DNA follows: TGTGCCATCAGTGCCCCAACAGGGAACTATGGCTACACCTTC. It encodes CAISAPTGNYGYTF. The chain employs TRBV10-3 and TRBJ1-2; maybe TRBD1 (6 bases). The CDR3 has 14 residues. V was pared by 4 bases and J by 2 bases, with 11 bases between. The germline V gene has CDR1 ENHRY and CDR2 SYGVKD.

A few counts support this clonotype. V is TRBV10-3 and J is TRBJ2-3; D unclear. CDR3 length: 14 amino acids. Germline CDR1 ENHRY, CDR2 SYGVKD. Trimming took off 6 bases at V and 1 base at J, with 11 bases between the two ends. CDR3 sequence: CAIRGADGTDTQYF. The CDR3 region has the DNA TGTGCCATCAGGGGTGCGGACGGCACAGATACGCAGTATTTT.

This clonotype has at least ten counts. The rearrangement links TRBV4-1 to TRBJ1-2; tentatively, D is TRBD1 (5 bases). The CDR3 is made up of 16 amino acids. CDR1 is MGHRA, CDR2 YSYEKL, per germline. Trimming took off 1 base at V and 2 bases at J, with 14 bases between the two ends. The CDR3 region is CASSQVMGPGNYGYTF. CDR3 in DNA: TGCGCCAGCAGCCAAGTAATGGGTCCAGGGAACTATGGCTACACCTTC.

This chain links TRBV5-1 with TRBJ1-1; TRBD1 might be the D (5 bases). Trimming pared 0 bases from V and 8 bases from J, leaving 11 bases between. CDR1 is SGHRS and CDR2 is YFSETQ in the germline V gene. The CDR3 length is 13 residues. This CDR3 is CASSLAPRDEAFF. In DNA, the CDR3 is TGCGCCAGCAGCTTGGCCCCCCGGGACGAAGCTTTCTTT.

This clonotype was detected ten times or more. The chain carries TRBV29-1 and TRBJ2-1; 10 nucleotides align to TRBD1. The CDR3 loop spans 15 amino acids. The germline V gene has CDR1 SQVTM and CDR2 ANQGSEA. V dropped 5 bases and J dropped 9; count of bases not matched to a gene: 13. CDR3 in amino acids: CSVFRQGARSGEQFF. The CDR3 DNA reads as TGCAGCGTTTTTCGACAGGGGGCTAGGTCCGGTGAGCAGTTCTTC.

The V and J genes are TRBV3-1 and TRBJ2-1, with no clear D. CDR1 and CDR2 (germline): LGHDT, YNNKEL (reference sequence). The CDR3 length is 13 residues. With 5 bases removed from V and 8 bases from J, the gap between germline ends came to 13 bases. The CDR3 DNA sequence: TGTGCCAGCAGCTTGAGACCCCGCCATGAGCAGTTCTTC. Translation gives CASSLRPRHEQFF.

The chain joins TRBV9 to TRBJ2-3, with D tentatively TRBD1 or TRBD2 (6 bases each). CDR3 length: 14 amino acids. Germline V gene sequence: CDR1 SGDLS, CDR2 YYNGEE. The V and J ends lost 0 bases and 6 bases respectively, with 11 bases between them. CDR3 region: CASSVGGGKDTQYF. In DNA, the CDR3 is TGTGCCAGCAGCGTAGGAGGGGGGAAGGATACGCAGTATTTT. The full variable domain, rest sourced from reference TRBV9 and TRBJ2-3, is DSGVTQTPKHLITATGQRVTLRCSPRSGDLSVYWYQQSLDQGLQFLIQYYNGEERAKGNILERFSAQQFPDLHSELNLSSLELGDSALYFCASSVGGGKDTQYFGPGTRLTVL.

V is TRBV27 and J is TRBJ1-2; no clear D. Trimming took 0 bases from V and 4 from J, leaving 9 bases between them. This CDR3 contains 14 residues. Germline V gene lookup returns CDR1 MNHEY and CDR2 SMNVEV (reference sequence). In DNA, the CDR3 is TGTGCCAGCAGTTTATCCTTCGAGAGCTATGGCTACACCTTC. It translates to CASSLSFESYGYTF.

CDR3 in amino acids: CSGRPLAGTDTQYF. The CDR3 DNA is TGCAGTGGCCGCCCCCTAGCGGGCACAGATACGCAGTATTTT. The chain carries TRBV20-1 and TRBJ2-3, with 7 bases aligning to TRBD2. Germline assignment: CDR1 DFQATT and CDR2 SNEGSKA (reference sequence). The trim removed 7 bases at V and 1 base at J, leaving 8 bases unmatched. CDR3 length equals 14 residues.

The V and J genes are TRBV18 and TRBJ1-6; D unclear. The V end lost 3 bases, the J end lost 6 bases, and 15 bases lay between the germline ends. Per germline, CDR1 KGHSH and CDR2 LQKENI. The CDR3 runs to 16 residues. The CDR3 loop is CASSPGRRMLNSPLHF. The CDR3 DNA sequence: TGTGCCAGCTCACCGGGGAGACGGATGCTTAATTCACCCCTCCACTTT. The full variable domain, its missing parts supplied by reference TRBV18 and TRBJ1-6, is NAGVMQNPRHLVRRRGQEARLRCSPMKGHSHVYWYRQLPEEGLKFMVYLQKENIIDESGMPKERFSAEFPKEGPSILRIQQVVRGDSAAYFCASSPGRRMLNSPLHFGNGTRLTVT.

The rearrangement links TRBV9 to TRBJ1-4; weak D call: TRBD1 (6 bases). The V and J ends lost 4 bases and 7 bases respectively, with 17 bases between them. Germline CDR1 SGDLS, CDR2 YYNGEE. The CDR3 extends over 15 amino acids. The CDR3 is CASSPSGTRGEKLFF. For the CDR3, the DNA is TGTGCCAGCAGCCCCTCCGGGACCAGGGGTGAAAAACTGTTTTTT.

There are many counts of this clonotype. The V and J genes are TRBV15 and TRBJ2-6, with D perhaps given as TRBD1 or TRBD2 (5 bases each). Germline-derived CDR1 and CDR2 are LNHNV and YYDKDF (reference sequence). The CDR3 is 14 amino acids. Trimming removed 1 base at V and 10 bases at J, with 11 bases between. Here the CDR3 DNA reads TGTGCCACCAGCAGAGTTGGGGGTATAAACGTCCTGACTTTC. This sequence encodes CATSRVGGINVLTF. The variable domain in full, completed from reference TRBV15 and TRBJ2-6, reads DAMVIQNPRYQVTQFGKPVTLSCSQTLNHNVMYWYQQKSSQAPKLLFHYYDKDFNNEADTPDNFQSRRPNTSFCFLDIRSPGLGDTAMYLCATSRVGGINVLTFGAGSRLTVL.

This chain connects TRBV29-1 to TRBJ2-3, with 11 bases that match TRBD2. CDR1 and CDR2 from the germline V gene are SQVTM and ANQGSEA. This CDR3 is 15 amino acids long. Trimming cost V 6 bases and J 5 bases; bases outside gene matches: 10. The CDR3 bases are TGCAGCGTCGATTATAGCGGGGGGGCAGGAGATACGCAGTATTTT. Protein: CSVDYSGGAGDTQYF.

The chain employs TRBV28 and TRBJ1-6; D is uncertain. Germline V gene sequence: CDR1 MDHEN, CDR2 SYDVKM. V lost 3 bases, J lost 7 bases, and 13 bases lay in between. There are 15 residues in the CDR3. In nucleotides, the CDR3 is TGTGCCAGCAGTTTCTACCTAAGAACGAATTCACCCCTCCACTTT. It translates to CASSFYLRTNSPLHF.